This record looks at one T cell receptor beta chain sequence and its context. A single base separates this from a much larger clone, so it may be a read error. A sample-barcoded 5' primer and a J-beta primer mix were used in a second PCR of roughly 6 to 11 cycles. Each cDNA molecule was tagged by a template-switch adaptor that had 12 random nucleotides. TCRdb re-called the 5' RACE reads through MiXCR, storing one row per CDR3 protein. The sample shows roughly 640,000 distinct CDR3 sequences, under 30% of them seen only once. This specimen comes from a study of blood T cells in healthy people across ages. Trimming shortened V by 2 bases and J by 8 bases, and 17 bases separated the two germline ends. CDR1 and CDR2 (germline): SGHRS, YFSETQ. This CDR3 is built from 14 residues.

The chain employs TRBV5-1 and TRBJ2-7; D is perhaps TRBD2 (5 bases). This clonotype originated in a woman older than 75 in good health. Sequenced material: blood. For the CDR3, the DNA is TGCGCCAGCAGCTTCGGAGGACTGCCTTACAAGCAGTACTTC. Residues: CASSFGGLPYKQYF. Complete variable domain (other parts from reference TRBV5-1 and TRBJ2-7): KAGVTQTPRYLIKTRGQQVTLSCSPISGHRSVSWYQQTPGQGLQFLFEYFSETQRNKGNFPGRFSGRQFSNSRSEMNVSTLELGDSALYLCASSFGGLPYKQYFGPGTRLTVT.